This TCR beta chain stems from a study of T cells in tuberculosis. Study context: This South African cohort compared adolescents with or without latent tuberculosis against adults with active tuberculosis. The study's findings and limits: Active tuberculosis TCR-alpha repertoires lay closer to GMM-specific TCRs than IGRA-negative controls, suggesting clonal expansion. Active tuberculosis patients had shorter CDR3-alpha; the beta difference was nonsignificant.

This CDR3 comprises 15 residues. Trimming removed 1 base at V and 1 base at J, with 9 bases between. CDR1 and CDR2 from the germline V gene are SGDLS and YYNGEE. As regards this clone: Its target is not known.

Generated by immunoSEQ multiplex PCR, the TCRdb table keeps only in-frame clones and is missing some. The top ten clones hold just under 5% of a sample with approximately 28,000 clones, over 85% of them seen once. J is TRBJ1-3 and V is TRBV9, with D possibly matching TRBD1 (5 bases). Sequencing used PBMCs. The TCR comes from a donor aged 10-35 years with latent tuberculosis or without tuberculosis infection. CDR3 sequence reads: CASSVLGASGNTIYF. CDR3 coding DNA: TGTGCCAGCAGCGTATTAGGGGCGTCTGGAAACACCATATATTTT.